The 25 T cell receptor beta chains listed next were all sequenced from one sample in a study of STAT5B mutations in CD4+ large granular lymphocyte leukemia. The data were produced by immunoSEQ multiplex PCR, yet TCRdb's version contains in-frame clones alone and is incomplete. The table has under 35,000 clones, approximately 67% seen once. Sequencing used CD4+ T cells from blood buffy coats. The receptors were sampled from a human donor in good health.

The chain employs TRBV27 and TRBJ2-1; D uncertain. Trimming took 3 bases from V and 3 from J, leaving 0 bases between them. Germline lookup yields CDR1 MNHEY and CDR2 SMNVEV (reference sequence). CDR3 size: 11 residues. The CDR3 DNA reads as TGTGCCAGCAGTTTCTACAATGAGCAGTTCTTC. This encodes CASSFYNEQFF.

CDR3 amino acids: CASRHGGTDTQYF. The CDR3 DNA follows: TGTGCCAGCAGGCACGGGGGGACAGATACGCAGTATTTT. V gene TRBV27 combines with J gene TRBJ2-3; 7 positions match TRBD2. The CDR3 is 13 amino acids. The trim removed 6 bases at V and 3 bases at J, leaving 3 bases unmatched. CDR1 is MNHEY, CDR2 SMNVEV, per germline (reference sequence).

This clone showed up just a few times. This sequence joins TRBV19 and TRBJ2-3, with TRBD2 identical over 10 bases. Germline CDR1 and CDR2: LNHDA and SQIVND (reference sequence). The CDR3 runs 15 residues. Losses at the gene ends were 6 bases for V and 2 bases for J; bases not matched to a gene: 5. CDR3 DNA sequence: TGTGCCAGTAGAACTAGCGGGGCCACCACAGATACGCAGTATTTT. Its protein is CASRTSGATTDTQYF.

This chain uses TRBV6-5 with TRBJ2-1; 10 bases fit TRBD2. V lost 0 bases, J lost 4 bases, and 3 bases stayed unmatched. The V gene's germline CDR1 is MNHEY and CDR2 SVGAGI. This CDR3 spans 16 amino acids. The CDR3 here is CASSYSSGGVYNEQFF. The CDR3 nucleotides are TGTGCCAGCAGTTACTCGAGCGGGGGGGTTTACAATGAGCAGTTCTTC.

This chain uses TRBV11-2 with TRBJ2-5; TRBD1 agrees at 7 bases. The junction had 4 bases not matched to a gene; V was cut back by 5 bases and J by 1 base. The CDR3 extends over 14 amino acids. Germline V gene data show CDR1 as SGHAT and CDR2 as FQNNGV. CDR3 residues: CASSQGQPQETQYF. The CDR3 nucleotides are TGTGCCAGCAGCCAGGGACAGCCCCAAGAGACCCAGTACTTC.

There are a few counts of this clone. This chain joins TRBV5-8 and TRBJ2-1; 9 nucleotides line up with TRBD1. Germline V gives CDR1 SGHTS, CDR2 YDEGEE. The CDR3 totals 15 residues. With 3 bases clipped from V and 6 bases from J, the junction kept 7 bases outside the gene matches. The CDR3 loop reads CASSYPGQGINEQFF. In DNA, the CDR3 is TGTGCCAGCAGCTATCCAGGACAGGGGATCAATGAGCAGTTCTTC.

This chain uses TRBV7-8 with TRBJ2-7, with 11 nucleotides matching TRBD2. The junction had 8 bases not matched to a gene; V was cut back by 5 bases and J by 2 bases. The length of the CDR3 is 16 residues. The germline gives CDR1 SGHVS, CDR2 FQNEAQ. CDR3: CASSASTSGGPYEQYF. CDR3 sequence (DNA): TGTGCCAGCAGCGCTTCTACTAGCGGGGGTCCCTACGAGCAGTACTTC.

The chain uses TRBV18 and TRBJ1-4, with TRBD1 identical over 7 bases. V trimming: 0 bases; J trimming: 14 bases; junction bases outside the gene matches: 9. The germline V gene has CDR1 KGHSH and CDR2 LQKENI. This CDR3 has 14 residues. CDR3 in amino acids: CASSPPEKQGRLFF. CDR3 coding DNA: TGTGCCAGCTCACCACCGGAGAAACAGGGGCGGCTGTTTTTT. Supplemented by reference TRBV18 and TRBJ1-4, the full variable domain reads NAGVMQNPRHLVRRRGQEARLRCSPMKGHSHVYWYRQLPEEGLKFMVYLQKENIIDESGMPKERFSAEFPKEGPSILRIQQVVRGDSAAYFCASSPPEKQGRLFFGSGTQLSVL.

The rearrangement links TRBV5-8 to TRBJ2-7; 9 bases agree with TRBD2. Germline assignment: CDR1 SGHTS and CDR2 YDEGEE. After removal of 1 base from V and 2 bases from J, the junction contained 4 bases not matched to a gene. This CDR3 contains 15 residues. The CDR3 reads CASSLLPSGAYEQYF. CDR3 bases: TGTGCCAGCAGCTTGTTGCCTAGCGGGGCCTACGAGCAGTACTTC.

The chain combines TRBV28 with TRBJ2-7; possibly TRBD1 for D (5 bases). Trimming removed 4 bases at V and 1 base at J, with 20 bases between. This CDR3 spans 17 amino acids. CDR1 MDHEN and CDR2 SYDVKM come from the germline V gene. The CDR3 sequence: CASSSPSWAGWSYEQYF. CDR3 bases: TGTGCCAGCAGTTCCCCCTCATGGGCAGGGTGGTCCTACGAGCAGTACTTC.

The J gene is TRBJ1-6, the V gene TRBV11-2; D is uncertain. From germline, CDR1 is SGHAT and CDR2 FQNNGV. This CDR3 contains 17 residues. Trimming removed 5 bases from V and 0 bases from J, with 14 bases in between. DNA for the CDR3: TGTGCCAGCAGCCCCGGCTGGTCCAGCTCCTATAATTCACCCCTCCACTTT. It encodes CASSPGWSSSYNSPLHF. The variable domain in full, completed from reference TRBV11-2 and TRBJ1-6, reads EAGVAQSPRYKIIEKRQSVAFWCNPISGHATLYWYQQILGQGPKLLIQFQNNGVVDDSQLPKDRFSAERLKGVDSTLKIQPAKLEDSAVYLCASSPGWSSSYNSPLHFGNGTRLTVT.

This sequence joins TRBV7-6 and TRBJ1-1; tentatively, D is TRBD1 (5 bases). The V gene lost 6 bases and the J gene lost 1 base, with 12 bases spanning the gap. The V gene's germline CDR1 is SGHVS and CDR2 FNYEAQ. The CDR3 spans 14 residues. The CDR3 region is CASRQGTTNTEAFF. In DNA form, the CDR3 reads TGTGCCAGCAGGCAAGGGACGACGAACACTGAAGCTTTCTTT.

This clone was picked up a small number of times. The chain links TRBV7-8 to TRBJ1-5; a possible D gene is TRBD1 (5 bases). CDR3 length: 13 amino acids. The ends were cut back, 3 bases at V and 5 bases at J, with 8 bases in the middle. CDR1 is SGHVS and CDR2 is FQNEAQ in the germline V gene. CDR3 nucleotide sequence: TGTGCCAGCAGCTTTGACAGCCATCAGCCCCAGCATTTT. Amino acids: CASSFDSHQPQHF.

This sequence joins TRBV28 and TRBJ2-1, with D unclear. V lost 3 bases to trimming and J lost 5 bases, with 8 bases between them. Per the germline V gene, CDR1 is MDHEN and CDR2 is SYDVKM. The CDR3 extends over 13 amino acids. The CDR3 reads CASSFLWDNEQFF. For the CDR3, the DNA is TGTGCCAGCAGTTTCCTCTGGGACAATGAGCAGTTCTTC.

The J gene is TRBJ2-5, the V gene TRBV11-2; 7 bases line up with TRBD2. Matching the DNA end better, TRBJ2-7 makes the J call doubtful. The CDR3 extends over 13 amino acids. Germline CDR1 SGHAT, CDR2 FQNNGV. The CDR3 DNA reads TGTGCCAGCCTAGGCGGGGGAACCTACGAGCAGTACTTC. It encodes CASLGGGTYEQYF.

This clone was picked up a small number of times. This chain connects TRBV5-1 to TRBJ1-2; possibly TRBD1 for D (6 bases). Germline lookup yields CDR1 SGHRS and CDR2 YFSETQ. CDR3 length: 14 residues. V lost 4 bases, J lost 2 bases, and 12 bases lay in between. The CDR3 nucleotides are TGCGCCAGCAGCACTGGGCAGGGGAACTATGGCTACACCTTC. Translation: CASSTGQGNYGYTF.

This clone was found a few times. The same CDR3 is also encoded by other DNA sequences in this sample. The chain recombines TRBV7-9 with TRBJ1-1; no reliable D call. There are 10 residues in the CDR3. In germline, CDR1 is SEHNR, CDR2 FQNEAQ (reference sequence). The V end was cut by 1 base, the J end by 11 bases, with 5 bases between. DNA for the CDR3: TGTGCCAGCAGCTTAGTTGGGGCTTTCTTT. It encodes CASSLVGAFF.

The rearrangement links TRBV11-3 to TRBJ2-5; TRBD1 agrees at 11 bases. This CDR3 has 15 amino acids. V was pared by 5 bases and J by 5 bases, with 7 bases of the junction left unmatched. Per the germline V gene, CDR1 is SGHNT and CDR2 is YENEEA. In DNA, the CDR3 is TGTGCCAGCAGCCCGGACAGGGGGCGCGGGGAGACCCAGTACTTC. Translation gives CASSPDRGRGETQYF.

As DNA, the CDR3 is TGTGCCAGCAGTGAAATGCAGTTGGGGCAGCCCCAGCATTTT. This sequence encodes CASSEMQLGQPQHF. J is TRBJ1-5 and V is TRBV2; no definite D call. The CDR3 covers 14 residues. The V gene's germline CDR1 is SNHLY and CDR2 FYNNEI. Trimming left V 2 bases short and J 7 bases short, with 12 bases between.

This CDR3 is CASNSGTSGGTYEQYF. The CDR3 DNA sequence: TGTGCCAGCAACTCAGGGACTAGCGGGGGGACCTACGAGCAGTACTTC. The chain links TRBV2 to TRBJ2-7, with 15 bases fitting TRBD2. Trimming cost V 7 bases and J 2 bases; bases outside gene matches: 6. Germline loops: CDR1 SNHLY, CDR2 FYNNEI. The CDR3 length is 16 residues.

This clone showed up just a few times. The V call is TRBV11-1, the J call TRBJ2-6, with TRBD1 matching 11 bases. J gave up 1 base and V 6 bases, and 5 bases lay outside the gene matches. Per the germline V gene, CDR1 is SGHAT and CDR2 is FQDESV (reference sequence). This CDR3 contains 17 residues. CDR3 nucleotides: TGTGCCAGCAGGTCCGGGACAGGGGGATCTGGGGCCAACGTCCTGACTTTC. This sequence encodes CASRSGTGGSGANVLTF.

The chain has TRBV4-3 and TRBJ2-3; 8 nucleotides line up with TRBD2. CDR3 length: 18 amino acids. V was pared by 0 bases and J by 0 bases, with 8 bases of the junction left unmatched. Germline values: CDR1 LGHNA, CDR2 YSLEER. The CDR3 DNA is TGCGCCAGCAGCCAAGATCGGACGGGGGGGCCCAGCACAGATACGCAGTATTTT. The encoded protein is CASSQDRTGGPSTDTQYF.

The chain employs TRBV6-1 and TRBJ1-5; D is unclear. The CDR3 covers 14 residues. The V gene lost 7 bases and the J gene lost 7 bases, with 17 bases spanning the gap. The germline gives CDR1 MNHNS, CDR2 SASEGT. The CDR3 DNA follows: TGTGCCAGCACACCTCTCTCGCTAGGGCAGCCCCAGCATTTT. This gives the protein CASTPLSLGQPQHF.

The chain carries TRBV9 and TRBJ1-2, with a weak D call TRBD1 (5 bases). This CDR3 region has 15 residues. The V end was cut by 3 bases, the J end by 3 bases, with 15 bases between. Germline V lookup: CDR1 SGDLS, CDR2 YYNGEE. This CDR3 is CASSDLRRGYYGYTF. CDR3 coding DNA: TGTGCCAGCAGCGATCTTCGAAGGGGATACTATGGCTACACCTTC.

The chain combines TRBV6-6 with TRBJ2-7, with D hard to call. V lost 6 bases, J lost 4 bases, and 10 bases lay in between. The CDR3 is 12 amino acids. CDR1 and CDR2 (germline): MNHNY, SVGAGI (reference sequence). This CDR3 is CASSPYGYEQYF. In nucleotides, the CDR3 is TGTGCCAGCAGCCCCTATGGTTACGAGCAGTACTTC.